This TCR beta chain was observed in a study of OX40 agonist ivuxolimab in advanced cancers. General study findings and limits: At 0.1 to 3.0 mg/kg, clonal expansion of CD4+ and CD8+ blood T cells had occurred by week 6. In the expanded peripheral T cells, antigen specificity was never determined. Expanded clones tended on average to be more numerous among CD8+ T cells than CD4+.

Trimming took 3 bases from V and 0 from J, leaving 1 base between them. This CDR3 spans 12 amino acids. Per germline, CDR1 KGHSH and CDR2 LQKENI. The method was immunoSEQ multiplex PCR; TCRdb's version includes in-frame clones alone and lacks a portion of them. In the table there are about 40,000 clones, around 80% of which are singletons. Note on this clone: As yet, its antigen is unknown.

This receptor was taken from an adult with an advanced solid tumor such as melanoma, head and neck, liver or kidney cancer. The chain links TRBV18 to TRBJ2-3; D gene uncertain. The starting material was CD4+ or CD8+ T cells sorted from blood, obtained in a trial of the OX40 agonist ivuxolimab. CDR3 nucleotide sequence: TGTGCCAGCTCACCTAGCACAGATACGCAGTATTTT. Its protein product is CASSPSTDTQYF.